The clone carrying this T cell receptor (beta chain) was counted between two and nine times. Germline V gene data show CDR1 as LGHDT and CDR2 as YNNKEL (reference sequence). CDR3 length: 14 amino acids. V lost 4 bases and J 4 bases, leaving 13 bases between the germline ends. The entry originates in a study of early T cells in non-severe SARS-CoV-2 infection. TCRdb called the 5' RACE reads again in MiXCR, with one record for every CDR3 protein. The sample includes about 130,000 distinct CDR3 sequences, about 16% of them seen just once. The V gene is TRBV3-1, the J gene TRBJ1-2; D is ambiguous. The sequencing sample was made of whole blood. This TCR was recovered from an adult who was a healthcare worker with PCR-confirmed SARS-CoV-2 infection or an uninfected control (not recorded which). The CDR3: CASSPHGETYGYTF. In DNA, the CDR3 is TGTGCCAGCAGCCCCCACGGGGAGACCTATGGCTACACCTTC.